This T cell receptor beta chain was identified during a study of post-analysis software for immune sequencing data. Built from TCR beta cDNA, the libraries had unique molecular identifiers in them. Each CDR3 protein gets one entry after TCRdb re-called the PCR reads with MiXCR. Among hundreds of thousands of distinct CDR3 sequences, approximately 60% were seen once, and the ten largest hold around 11%. In the case of this clonotype: Antigen specificity is unknown. At one boundary the junction diverges from the germline segment, which might be a read error.

The CDR3 loop spans 17 amino acids. Germline V gene data show CDR1 as SGHVS and CDR2 as FNYEAQ. Findings and caveats of the study: F-measure co-clustering was strong for batch-matched samples. The study found TRBV5-6, TRBV5-1 and TRBV20-1 among a handful of TRBV segments more frequent in patients than controls.

The chain recombines TRBV7-6 with TRBJ2-5, with D possibly being TRBD1 (6 bases). This TCR was sampled from a girl aged 2-10 years with multiple sclerosis. The sequencing sample was made of blood. The CDR3 DNA reads TGTGCCAGCAGCTCCGGGGTCGGGGCAGGGGCCCAAGAGAACCAGTACTTC. Translated: CASSSGVGAGAQENQYF.